The 9 T cell receptor beta chains given below trace back to one sample, sequenced in a study of blood T cell repertoires in COVID-19. Some clones are missing from TCRdb's copy, which holds only in-frame ones; the method was immunoSEQ multiplex PCR. Counted here are approximately 300,000 clones, about 87% occurring once; the ten biggest clones make up 6.3%. The sequenced sample was peripheral blood. These receptors were obtained from a woman aged 45-60 years with COVID-19, enrolled during active disease.

The chain has TRBV11-2 and TRBJ1-1; a weak D match, TRBD1 (5 bases). Trimming removed 0 bases at V and 3 bases at J, with 14 bases between. Germline lookup yields CDR1 SGHAT and CDR2 FQNNGV. This CDR3 is built from 16 residues. CDR3 nucleotides: TGTGCCAGCAGCTTAGATCAGTGGGGCGGGGACACTGAAGCTTTCTTT. This encodes CASSLDQWGGDTEAFF.

The V call is TRBV27, the J call TRBJ1-5; 9 bases map to TRBD1. Unmatched junction bases numbered 13, after V lost 6 bases and J lost 4 bases. CDR3 size: 17 residues. CDR1 is MNHEY and CDR2 is SMNVEV in the germline V gene (reference sequence). In nucleotides, the CDR3 is TGTGCCAGCAGATCTACGCAGGACAGGGGATCGAATCAGCCCCAGCATTTT. This encodes CASRSTQDRGSNQPQHF.

V gene TRBV3-1 (or the pseudogene TRBV3-2) combines with J gene TRBJ2-7, with D perhaps TRBD1 (6 bases). Germline CDR1 LGHDT, CDR2 YNNKEL (reference sequence). Trimming removed 4 bases from V and 9 bases from J, with 13 bases in between. The CDR3 is 12 amino acids. CDR3 sequence reads: CASSRTDRSQYF. CDR3 nucleotides: TGTGCCAGCAGCCGGACAGATAGGTCGCAGTACTTC.

The chain uses TRBV4-1 and TRBJ2-1; tentative D call: TRBD1 (6 bases). The V gene's germline CDR1 is MGHRA and CDR2 YSYEKL. The CDR3 consists of 16 residues. V was clipped by 5 bases and J by 1 base, with 15 bases between them. The CDR3 protein is CASSGTGSLSYNEQFF. The CDR3 bases are TGCGCCAGCAGCGGAACAGGGAGTTTGTCCTACAATGAGCAGTTCTTC.

This chain connects TRBV30 to TRBJ2-4; 7 nucleotides match TRBD1. Germline V CDR1 and CDR2: GTSNPN, SVGIG (reference sequence). The CDR3 extends over 15 amino acids. V lost 0 bases, J lost 8 bases, and 10 bases stayed unmatched. The CDR3 region has the DNA TGTGCCTGGAGTGTCGGTTCCCGAGACAGGGACATTCAGTACTTC. This encodes CAWSVGSRDRDIQYF.

The chain couples TRBV30 to TRBJ1-1, with D perhaps TRBD1 (5 bases). V gave up 4 bases and J gave up 3 bases, with 12 bases separating them. The germline CDR1 and CDR2 sequences are GTSNPN and SVGIG (reference sequence). This CDR3 has 13 residues. CDR3 sequence: CAWIPGWHTEAFF. The CDR3 nucleotides are TGTGCCTGGATACCAGGGTGGCACACTGAAGCTTTCTTT.

The rearrangement uses TRBV18 and TRBJ2-6; D remains ambiguous. Germline-derived CDR1 and CDR2 are KGHSH and LQKENI. The CDR3 covers 14 residues. V was pared by 6 bases and J by 4 bases, with 10 bases between. The CDR3 reads CASSRQAGANVLTF. CDR3 coding DNA: TGTGCCAGCTCCCGGCAGGCAGGGGCCAACGTCCTGACTTTC.

This chain links TRBV11-3 with TRBJ2-1; D not resolved. Trimming pared 1 base from V and 7 bases from J, leaving 8 bases between. This CDR3 comprises 13 residues. Per germline, CDR1 SGHNT and CDR2 YENEEA. The CDR3 DNA sequence: TGTGCCAGCAGCTTAGGGAGTCGTAATGAGCAGTTCTTC. This codes for CASSLGSRNEQFF.

CDR3 coding DNA: TGTGCCAGCAGACTAGCCAATGAGCAGTTCTTC. Its protein is CASRLANEQFF. The gene calls are TRBV2 and TRBJ2-1, with a weak D call TRBD2 (6 bases). Germline CDR1 reads SNHLY; CDR2 reads FYNNEI. Trimming took 6 bases from V and 6 from J, leaving 6 bases between them. The CDR3 has 11 residues. Full variable domain (missing parts from reference TRBV2 and TRBJ2-1): EPEVTQTPSHQVTQMGQEVILRCVPISNHLYFYWYRQILGQKVEFLVSFYNNEISEKSEIFDDQFSVERPDGSNFTLKIRSTKLEDSAMYFCASRLANEQFFGPGTRLTVL.